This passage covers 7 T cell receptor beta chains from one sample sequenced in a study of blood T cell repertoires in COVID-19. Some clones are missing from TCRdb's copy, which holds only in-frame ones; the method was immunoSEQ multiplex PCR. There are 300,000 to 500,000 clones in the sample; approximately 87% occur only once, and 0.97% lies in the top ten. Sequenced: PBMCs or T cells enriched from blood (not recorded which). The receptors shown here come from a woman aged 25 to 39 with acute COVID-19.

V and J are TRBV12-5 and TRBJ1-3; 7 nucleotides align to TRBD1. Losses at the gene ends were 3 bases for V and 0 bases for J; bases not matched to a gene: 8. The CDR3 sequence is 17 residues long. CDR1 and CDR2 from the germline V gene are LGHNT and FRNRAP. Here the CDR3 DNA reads TGTGCTAGTGGTTTAGACCCGGGACAGCGCTCTGGAAACACCATATATTTT. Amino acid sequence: CASGLDPGQRSGNTIYF.

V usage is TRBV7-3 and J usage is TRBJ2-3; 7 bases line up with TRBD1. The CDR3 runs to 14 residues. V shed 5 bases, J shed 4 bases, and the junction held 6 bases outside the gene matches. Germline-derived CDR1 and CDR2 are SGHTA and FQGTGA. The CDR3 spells CASSPDRAPDTQYF. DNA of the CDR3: TGTGCCAGCAGCCCCGACAGGGCCCCAGATACGCAGTATTTT.

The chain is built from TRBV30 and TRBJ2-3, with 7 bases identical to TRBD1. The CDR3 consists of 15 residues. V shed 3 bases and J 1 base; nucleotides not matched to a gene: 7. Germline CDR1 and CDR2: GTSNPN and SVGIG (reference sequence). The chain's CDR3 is CAWRGIQGGTDTQYF. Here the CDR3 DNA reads TGTGCCTGGAGGGGAATTCAGGGGGGCACAGATACGCAGTATTTT.

In DNA, the CDR3 is TGCGCCAGCAGCCCCTTCCAGGAAAGAACCGGGGAGCTGTTTTTT. Protein: CASSPFQERTGELFF. The rearrangement joins TRBV5-1 to TRBJ2-2, with unresolved D. Germline CDR1 SGHRS, CDR2 YFSETQ. V lost 4 bases and J lost 5, with 15 bases in between. This CDR3 region has 15 residues.

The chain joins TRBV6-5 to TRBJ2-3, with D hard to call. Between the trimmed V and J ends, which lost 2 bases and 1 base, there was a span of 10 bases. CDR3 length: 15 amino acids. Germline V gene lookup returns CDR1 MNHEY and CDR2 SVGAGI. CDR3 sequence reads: CASSYVASRTDTQYF. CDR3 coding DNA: TGTGCCAGCAGTTACGTAGCTTCACGCACAGATACGCAGTATTTT.

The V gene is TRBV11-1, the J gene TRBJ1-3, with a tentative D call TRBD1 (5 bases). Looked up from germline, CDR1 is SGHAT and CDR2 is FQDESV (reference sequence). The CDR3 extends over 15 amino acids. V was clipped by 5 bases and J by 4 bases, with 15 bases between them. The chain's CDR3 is CASSRQQVAGNTIYF. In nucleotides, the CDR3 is TGTGCCAGCAGCCGACAACAGGTCGCGGGAAACACCATATATTTT.

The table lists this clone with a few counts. CDR3 sequence: CASSLPGGGRNEQFF. The CDR3 DNA reads TGTGCCAGCAGCTTACCGGGCGGGGGGAGGAATGAGCAGTTCTTC. V is TRBV7-9 and J is TRBJ2-1, with 8 bases that match TRBD2. The V gene's germline CDR1 is SEHNR and CDR2 FQNEAQ (reference sequence). V shed 2 bases and J 7 bases; nucleotides not matched to a gene: 7. The CDR3 runs to 15 residues.